The 12 T cell receptor beta chains below all came from one sample that was sequenced in a study of T cell changes during pregnancy in multiple sclerosis. Measured with immunoSEQ multiplex PCR; TCRdb has only the in-frame clones, and not every one. The repertoire includes some 40,000 clones, 75% to 95% of them detected once, and 0.35% to 0.45% sits in the top ten. The material was CD4+ T cells from peripheral blood mononuclear cells, obtained in the third trimester of pregnancy. These TCRs come from a female donor in good health, enrolled as a control in a pregnancy study.

The chain has TRBV5-6 and TRBJ2-3; possible D gene TRBD1, 5 bases. The germline V and J ends were trimmed by 2 bases and 4 bases, with 14 bases remaining between them. CDR3 length equals 15 residues. Germline V gives CDR1 SGHDT, CDR2 YYEEEE. The CDR3 here is CASSFLQGQSDTQYF. Written as DNA, the CDR3 is TGTGCCAGCAGCTTCCTTCAGGGTCAATCAGATACGCAGTATTTT.

V and J are TRBV19 and TRBJ2-7; 8 bases line up with TRBD1. Germline trimming cut 4 bases from V and 2 bases from J; bases unmatched to any gene: 4. The CDR3 spans 14 residues. CDR1 LNHDA and CDR2 SQIVND come from the germline V gene (reference sequence). The CDR3 DNA reads TGTGCCAGTAGTAGTCAGGGGGCTCCCTACGAGCAGTACTTC. Residues: CASSSQGAPYEQYF.

The rearrangement uses TRBV7-2 and TRBJ2-7, with TRBD2 matching over 9 bases. J lost 6 bases, V lost 5 bases, and 8 bases had no gene match. Germline V lookup: CDR1 SGHTA, CDR2 FQGNSA. This CDR3 has 14 amino acids. Here the CDR3 DNA reads TGTGCCAGCAGCCCATTAGCGGGAGCGGGCGAGCAGTACTTC. Protein product: CASSPLAGAGEQYF. Supplemented by reference TRBV7-2 and TRBJ2-7, the full variable domain reads GAGVSQSPSNKVTEKGKDVELRCDPISGHTALYWYRQSLGQGLEFLIYFQGNSAPDKSGLPSDRFSAERTGGSVSTLTIQRTQQEDSAVYLCASSPLAGAGEQYFGPGTRLTVT.

This chain connects TRBV4-1 to TRBJ2-5; 7 nucleotides line up with TRBD2. CDR1 is MGHRA and CDR2 is YSYEKL in the germline V gene. Germline trimming cut 7 bases from V and 5 bases from J; bases unmatched to any gene: 13. The CDR3 contains 15 residues. CDR3 in DNA: TGCGCCAGCACTAGCGGCCTTGGGGGTTTGGAGACCCAGTACTTC. This codes for CASTSGLGGLETQYF.

The V gene is TRBV19, the J gene TRBJ1-1, with D perhaps TRBD1 (5 bases). CDR1 LNHDA and CDR2 SQIVND come from the germline V gene (reference sequence). With 5 bases removed from V and 3 bases from J, the gap between germline ends came to 13 bases. This CDR3 comprises 14 residues. CDR3 region: CASSSGAVYTEAFF. In DNA, the CDR3 is TGTGCCAGTAGTTCTGGGGCGGTGTACACTGAAGCTTTCTTT.

This rearrangement joins TRBV6-5 to TRBJ2-2, with 12 nucleotides matching TRBD2. CDR1 and CDR2 from the germline V gene are MNHEY and SVGAGI. The CDR3 spans 15 residues. V lost 5 bases, J lost 7 bases, and 5 bases stayed unmatched. Here the CDR3 reads CASSHLAGGNGELFF. CDR3 nucleotide sequence: TGTGCCAGCAGTCATCTAGCGGGAGGGAACGGGGAGCTGTTTTTT.

This chain joins TRBV9 and TRBJ2-3, with 10 bases identical to TRBD2. Germline V gene lookup returns CDR1 SGDLS and CDR2 YYNGEE. The CDR3 is 17 residues long. Trimming took 0 bases from V and 0 from J; bases not matched to a gene: 4. The CDR3 bases are TGTGCCAGCAGCGTAGTCCCTAGCGGGGGTAGCACAGATACGCAGTATTTT. Translating it yields CASSVVPSGGSTDTQYF.

J is TRBJ1-5 and V is TRBV18; 7 nucleotides agree with TRBD1. The CDR3 runs to 14 residues. The V gene end was trimmed by 3 bases and the J gene end by 4 bases; junction bases not matched to a gene: 3. From germline, CDR1 is KGHSH and CDR2 LQKENI. CDR3: CASSPQQGNQPQHF. The DNA of the CDR3 is TGTGCCAGCTCACCGCAACAGGGGAATCAGCCCCAGCATTTT.

This clone was observed a few times. This chain links TRBV19 with TRBJ1-1, with TRBD1 matching 9 bases. J gave up 0 bases and V 6 bases, and 5 bases lay outside the gene matches. The CDR3 is made up of 15 amino acids. CDR1 and CDR2 (germline): LNHDA, SQIVND (reference sequence). The CDR3 is CASRGQGHMNTEAFF. The CDR3 nucleotides read TGTGCCAGTAGGGGACAGGGCCATATGAACACTGAAGCTTTCTTT. The complete variable domain, with remaining parts taken from reference TRBV19 and TRBJ1-1, reads DGGITQSPKYLFRKEGQNVTLSCEQNLNHDAMYWYRQDPGQGLRLIYYSQIVNDFQKGDIAEGYSVSREKKESFPLTVTSAQKNPTAFYLCASRGQGHMNTEAFFGQGTRLTVV.

The chain combines TRBV7-9 with TRBJ1-1; maybe TRBD1 (5 bases). The germline V gene encodes CDR1 SEHNR and CDR2 FQNEAQ (reference sequence). CDR3 length: 14 amino acids. Trimming took off 10 bases at V and 0 bases at J, with 15 bases between the two ends. CDR3 coding DNA: TGTGCCACCCATGGGGCGGGATTGAACACTGAAGCTTTCTTT. It yields the protein CATHGAGLNTEAFF.

The V and J genes are TRBV19 and TRBJ1-1, with a possible D match to TRBD1 (6 bases). Trimming shortened V by 10 bases and J by 5 bases, and 17 bases separated the two germline ends. The germline V gene has CDR1 LNHDA and CDR2 SQIVND (reference sequence). This CDR3 comprises 13 residues. CDR3 sequence: CATKGGGWTEAFF. The CDR3 nucleotides read TGTGCCACCAAGGGTGGGGGCTGGACTGAAGCTTTCTTT.

The V call is TRBV15, the J call TRBJ1-1; D gene uncertain. The CDR3 extends over 14 amino acids. Germline CDR1 LNHNV, CDR2 YYDKDF (reference sequence). Between the trimmed V and J ends, which lost 6 bases and 1 base, there was a span of 12 bases. The CDR3 DNA reads TGTGCCACCAGAGAGCTTTACGAGAACACTGAAGCTTTCTTT. Residues: CATRELYENTEAFF.